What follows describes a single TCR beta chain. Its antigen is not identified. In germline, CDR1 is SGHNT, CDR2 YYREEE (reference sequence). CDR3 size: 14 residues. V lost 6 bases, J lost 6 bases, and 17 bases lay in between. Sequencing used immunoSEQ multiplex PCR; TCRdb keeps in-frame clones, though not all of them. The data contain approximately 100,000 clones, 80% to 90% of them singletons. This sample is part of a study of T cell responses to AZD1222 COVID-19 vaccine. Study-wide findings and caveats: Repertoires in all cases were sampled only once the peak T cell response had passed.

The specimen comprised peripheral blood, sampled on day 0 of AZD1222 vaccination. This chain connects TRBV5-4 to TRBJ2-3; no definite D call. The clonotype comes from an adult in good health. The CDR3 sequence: CASKADQVLDTQYF. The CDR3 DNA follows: TGTGCCAGCAAGGCGGACCAGGTACTGGATACGCAGTATTTT.